This entry is about one T cell receptor beta chain. The antigen is undetermined. The CDR3 runs to 15 residues. The trim removed 5 bases at V and 7 bases at J, leaving 12 bases unmatched. Looked up from germline, CDR1 is SGHTA and CDR2 is FQGTGA. Through a sample-barcoded 5' primer and a J-beta primer mix, a second PCR was run for roughly 6 to 11 cycles. TCRdb analysed the 5' RACE reads with MiXCR anew, one entry per CDR3 protein. The table includes about 780,000 distinct CDR3 sequences, around half detected once. The data were obtained in a study of blood T cells in healthy people across ages. Across the study: Per two T cells, about one barcoded beta molecule was captured through template switching.

General study results and limits: The recorded TCR beta diversity per million T cells decreased in a roughly linear manner with age.

The authors drew about 9.5 milliliters of peripheral blood from each donor. Isolation of PBMCs gave at least 6.5 million cells per sample. Sequencing used blood. The rearrangement joins TRBV7-3 to TRBJ2-7; 9 bases are shared with TRBD2. This receptor was obtained from an elderly man in good health. CDR3 loop: CASSPSSGTNNEQYF. CDR3 sequence (DNA): TGTGCCAGCAGCCCCTCTAGCGGGACGAACAATGAGCAGTACTTC.